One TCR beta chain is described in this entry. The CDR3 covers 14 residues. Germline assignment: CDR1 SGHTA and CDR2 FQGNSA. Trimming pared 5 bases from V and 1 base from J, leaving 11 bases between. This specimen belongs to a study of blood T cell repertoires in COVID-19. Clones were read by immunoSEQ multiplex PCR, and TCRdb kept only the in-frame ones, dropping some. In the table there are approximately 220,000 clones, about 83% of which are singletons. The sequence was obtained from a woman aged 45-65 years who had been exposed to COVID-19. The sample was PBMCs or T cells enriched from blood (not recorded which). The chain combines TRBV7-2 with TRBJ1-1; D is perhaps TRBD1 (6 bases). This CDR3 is CASSPGTRNTEAFF. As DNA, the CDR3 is TGTGCCAGCAGCCCCGGGACACGGAACACTGAAGCTTTCTTT.